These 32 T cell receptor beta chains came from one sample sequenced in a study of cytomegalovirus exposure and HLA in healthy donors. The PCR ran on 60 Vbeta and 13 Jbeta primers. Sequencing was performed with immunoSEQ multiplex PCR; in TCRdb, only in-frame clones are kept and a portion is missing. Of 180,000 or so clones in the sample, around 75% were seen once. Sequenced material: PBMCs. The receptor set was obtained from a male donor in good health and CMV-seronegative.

CDR3 sequence (DNA): TGTGCCAGCAGCCAAGACGAGGGGGCATATGGCTACACCTTC. It translates to CASSQDEGAYGYTF. The chain combines TRBV4-2 with TRBJ1-2; 7 nucleotides align to TRBD1. The V gene end was trimmed by 0 bases and the J gene end by 5 bases; junction bases not matched to a gene: 3. The germline CDR1 and CDR2 sequences are LGHNA and YNFKEQ. CDR3 length equals 14 residues.

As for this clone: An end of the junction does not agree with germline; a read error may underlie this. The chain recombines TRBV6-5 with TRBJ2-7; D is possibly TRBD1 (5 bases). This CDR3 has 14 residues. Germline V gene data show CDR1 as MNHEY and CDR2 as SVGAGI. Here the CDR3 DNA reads TGTGCCAGCAGTTATGCCACAGGCACCTACGGGCAGTACTTC. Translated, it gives CASSYATGTYGQYF.

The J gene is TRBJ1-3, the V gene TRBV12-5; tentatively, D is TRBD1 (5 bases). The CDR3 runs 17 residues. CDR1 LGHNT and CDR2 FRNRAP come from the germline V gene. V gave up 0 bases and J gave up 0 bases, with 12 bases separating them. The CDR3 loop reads CASGLVRQSLSGNTIYF. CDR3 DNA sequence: TGTGCTAGTGGTTTGGTAAGACAGAGCCTCTCTGGAAACACCATATATTTT.

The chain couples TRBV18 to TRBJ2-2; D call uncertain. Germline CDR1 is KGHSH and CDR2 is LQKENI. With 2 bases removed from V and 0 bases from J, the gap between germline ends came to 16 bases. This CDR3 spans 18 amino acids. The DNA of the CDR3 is TGTGCCAGCTCACCATTTGCTTTTGCCGACACGAACACCGGGGAGCTGTTTTTT. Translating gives CASSPFAFADTNTGELFF.

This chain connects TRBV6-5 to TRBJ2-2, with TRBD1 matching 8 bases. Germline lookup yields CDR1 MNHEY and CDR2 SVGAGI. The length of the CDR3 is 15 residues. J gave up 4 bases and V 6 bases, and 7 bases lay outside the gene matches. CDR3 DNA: TGTGCCAGCAGCCGAAGACAGGGGACCACCGGGGAGCTGTTTTTT. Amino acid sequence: CASSRRQGTTGELFF.

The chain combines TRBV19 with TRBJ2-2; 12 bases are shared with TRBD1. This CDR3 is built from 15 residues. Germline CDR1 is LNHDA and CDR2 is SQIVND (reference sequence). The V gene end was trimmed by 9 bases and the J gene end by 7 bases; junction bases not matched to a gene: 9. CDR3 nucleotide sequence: TGTGCCAGCTCCCGCGGGACAGGGGGCCACGGGGAGCTGTTTTTT. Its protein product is CASSRGTGGHGELFF. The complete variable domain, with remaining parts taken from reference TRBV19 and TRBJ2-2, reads DGGITQSPKYLFRKEGQNVTLSCEQNLNHDAMYWYRQDPGQGLRLIYYSQIVNDFQKGDIAEGYSVSREKKESFPLTVTSAQKNPTAFYLCASSRGTGGHGELFFGEGSRLTVL.

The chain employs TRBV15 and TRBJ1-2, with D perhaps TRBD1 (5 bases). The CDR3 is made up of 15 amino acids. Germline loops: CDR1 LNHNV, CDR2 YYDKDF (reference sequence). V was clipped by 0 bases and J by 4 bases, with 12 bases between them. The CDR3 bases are TGTGCCACCAGCAGAGATCGGGCAGGGATCTATGGCTACACCTTC. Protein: CATSRDRAGIYGYTF.

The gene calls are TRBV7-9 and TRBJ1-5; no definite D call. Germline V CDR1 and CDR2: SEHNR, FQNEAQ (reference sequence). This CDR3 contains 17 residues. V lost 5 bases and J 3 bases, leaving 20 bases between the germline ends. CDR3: CASSPEVGRLYNQPQHF. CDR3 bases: TGTGCCAGCAGCCCTGAGGTTGGCAGACTATACAATCAGCCCCAGCATTTT.

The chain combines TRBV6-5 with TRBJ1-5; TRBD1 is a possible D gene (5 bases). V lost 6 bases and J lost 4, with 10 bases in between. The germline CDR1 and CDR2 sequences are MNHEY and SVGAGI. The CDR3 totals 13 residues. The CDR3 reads CASRYDRNQPQHF. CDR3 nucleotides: TGTGCCAGCAGATACGACAGAAATCAGCCCCAGCATTTT.

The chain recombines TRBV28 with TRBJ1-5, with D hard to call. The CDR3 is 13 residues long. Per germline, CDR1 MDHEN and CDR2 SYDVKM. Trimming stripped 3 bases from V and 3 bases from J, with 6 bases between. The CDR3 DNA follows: TGTGCCAGCAGTTTCTCCCTCAATCAGCCCCAGCATTTT. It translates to CASSFSLNQPQHF.

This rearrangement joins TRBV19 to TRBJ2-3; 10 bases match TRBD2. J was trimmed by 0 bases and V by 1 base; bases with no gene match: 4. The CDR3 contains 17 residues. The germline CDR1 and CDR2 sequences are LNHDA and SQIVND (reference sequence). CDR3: CASSIGRTSGSTDTQYF. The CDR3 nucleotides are TGTGCCAGTAGTATAGGCAGGACTAGCGGAAGCACAGATACGCAGTATTTT.

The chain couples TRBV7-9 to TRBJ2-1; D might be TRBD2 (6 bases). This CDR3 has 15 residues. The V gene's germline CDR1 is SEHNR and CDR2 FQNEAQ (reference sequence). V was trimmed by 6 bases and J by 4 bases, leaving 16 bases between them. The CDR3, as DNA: TGTGCCAGCAGGCAATTAGCGGAGCCGTACAATGAGCAGTTCTTC. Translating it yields CASRQLAEPYNEQFF.

This CDR3 reads CASSIPSGTYPGELFF. DNA for the CDR3: TGTGCCAGTAGTATTCCCAGCGGGACATACCCCGGGGAGCTGTTTTTT. The chain recombines TRBV19 with TRBJ2-2; D perhaps matches TRBD2 (7 bases). CDR3 length equals 16 residues. Germline V gives CDR1 LNHDA, CDR2 SQIVND (reference sequence). V lost 3 bases to trimming and J lost 6 bases, with 17 bases between them.

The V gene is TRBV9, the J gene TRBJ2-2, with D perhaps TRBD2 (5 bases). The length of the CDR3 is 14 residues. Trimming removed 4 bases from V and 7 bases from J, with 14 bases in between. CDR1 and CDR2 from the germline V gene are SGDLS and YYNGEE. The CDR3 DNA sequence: TGTGCCAGCAGCCCGAGAGGAGCGGACGGGGAGCTGTTTTTT. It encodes CASSPRGADGELFF.

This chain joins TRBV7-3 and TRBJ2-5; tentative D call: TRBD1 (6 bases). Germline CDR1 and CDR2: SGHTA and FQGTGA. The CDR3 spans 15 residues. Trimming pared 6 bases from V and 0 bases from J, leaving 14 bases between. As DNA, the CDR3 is TGTGCCAGCAGTAAAAGGGGGACCAACCAAGAGACCCAGTACTTC. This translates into CASSKRGTNQETQYF.

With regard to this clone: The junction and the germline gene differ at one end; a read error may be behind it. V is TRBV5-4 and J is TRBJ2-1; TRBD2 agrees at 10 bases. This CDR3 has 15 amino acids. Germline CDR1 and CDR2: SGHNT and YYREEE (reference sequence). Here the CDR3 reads CASSLGTAGGRWQVF. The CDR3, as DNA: TGTGCCAGCAGCTTGGGGACAGCGGGGGGGCGATGGCAGGTCTTC.

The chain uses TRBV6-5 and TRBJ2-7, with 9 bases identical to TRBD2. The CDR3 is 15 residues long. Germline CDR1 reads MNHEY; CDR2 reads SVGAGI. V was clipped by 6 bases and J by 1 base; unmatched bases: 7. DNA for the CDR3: TGTGCCAGCAGCTATAGCGGGGGATTTTCCTACGAGCAGTACTTC. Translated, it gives CASSYSGGFSYEQYF.

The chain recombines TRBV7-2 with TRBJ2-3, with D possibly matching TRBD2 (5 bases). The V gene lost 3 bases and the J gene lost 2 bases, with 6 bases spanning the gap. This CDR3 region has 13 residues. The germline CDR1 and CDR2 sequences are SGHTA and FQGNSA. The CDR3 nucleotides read TGTGCCAGCAGCTTCCGGGACACAGATACGCAGTATTTT. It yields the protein CASSFRDTDTQYF.

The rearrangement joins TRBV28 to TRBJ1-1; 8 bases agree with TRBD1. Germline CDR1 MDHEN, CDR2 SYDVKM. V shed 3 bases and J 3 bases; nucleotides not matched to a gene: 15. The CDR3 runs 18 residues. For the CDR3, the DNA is TGTGCCAGCAGTTTCCGATCGTATTCAGGGGGCGAGGACACTGAAGCTTTCTTT. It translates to CASSFRSYSGGEDTEAFF. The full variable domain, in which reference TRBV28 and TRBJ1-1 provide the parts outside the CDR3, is DVKVTQSSRYLVKRTGEKVFLECVQDMDHENMFWYRQDPGLGLRLIYFSYDVKMKEKGDIPEGYSVSREKKERFSLILESASTNQTSMYLCASSFRSYSGGEDTEAFFGQGTRLTVV.

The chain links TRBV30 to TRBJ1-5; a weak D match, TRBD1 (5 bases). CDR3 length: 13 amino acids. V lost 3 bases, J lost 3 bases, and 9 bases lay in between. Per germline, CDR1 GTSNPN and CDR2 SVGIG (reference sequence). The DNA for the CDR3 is TGTGCCTGGAGCGACAGACCCAATCAGCCCCAGCATTTT. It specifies CAWSDRPNQPQHF. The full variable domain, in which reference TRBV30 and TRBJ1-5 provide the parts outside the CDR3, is SQTIHQWPATLVQPVGSPLSLECTVEGTSNPNLYWYRQAAGRGLQLLFYSVGIGQISSEVPQNLSASRPQDRQFILSSKKLLLSDSGFYLCAWSDRPNQPQHFGDGTRLSIL.

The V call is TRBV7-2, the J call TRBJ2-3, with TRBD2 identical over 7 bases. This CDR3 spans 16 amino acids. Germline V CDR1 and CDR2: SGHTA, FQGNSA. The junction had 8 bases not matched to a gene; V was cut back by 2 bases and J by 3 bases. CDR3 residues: CASSLNWGRGTDTQYF. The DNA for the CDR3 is TGTGCCAGCAGCTTAAATTGGGGGAGGGGAACAGATACGCAGTATTTT.

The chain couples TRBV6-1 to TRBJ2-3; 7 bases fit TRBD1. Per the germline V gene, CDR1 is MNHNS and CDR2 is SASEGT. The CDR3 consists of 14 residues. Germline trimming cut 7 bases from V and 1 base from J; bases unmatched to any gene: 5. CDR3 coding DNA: TGTGCCAGCAAACGGGACAGAGGCACAGATACGCAGTATTTT. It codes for CASKRDRGTDTQYF.

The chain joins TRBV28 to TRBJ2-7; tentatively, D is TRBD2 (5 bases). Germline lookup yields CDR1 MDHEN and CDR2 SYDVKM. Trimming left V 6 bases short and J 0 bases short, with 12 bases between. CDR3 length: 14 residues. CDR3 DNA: TGTGCCAGCAGACAGTATCGGGACTCCTACGAGCAGTACTTC. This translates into CASRQYRDSYEQYF.

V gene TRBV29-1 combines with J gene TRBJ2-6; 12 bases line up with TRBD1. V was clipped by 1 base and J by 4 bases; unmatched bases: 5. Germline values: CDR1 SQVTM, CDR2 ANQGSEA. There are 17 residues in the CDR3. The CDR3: CSVEGGQGATGANVLTF. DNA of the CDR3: TGCAGCGTTGAAGGGGGACAGGGGGCGACCGGGGCCAACGTCCTGACTTTC.

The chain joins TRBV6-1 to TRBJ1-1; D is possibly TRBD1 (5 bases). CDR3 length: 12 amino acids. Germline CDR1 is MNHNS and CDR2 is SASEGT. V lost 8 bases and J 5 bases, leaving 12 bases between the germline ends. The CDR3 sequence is CASGRVKTEAFF. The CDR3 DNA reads TGTGCCAGCGGCAGGGTAAAGACTGAAGCTTTCTTT.

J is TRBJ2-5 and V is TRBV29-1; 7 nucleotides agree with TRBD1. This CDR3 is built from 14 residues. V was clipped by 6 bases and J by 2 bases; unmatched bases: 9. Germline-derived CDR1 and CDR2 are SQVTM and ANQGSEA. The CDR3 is CSVERDRRQETQYF. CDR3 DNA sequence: TGCAGCGTGGAGAGGGACAGACGACAAGAGACCCAGTACTTC.

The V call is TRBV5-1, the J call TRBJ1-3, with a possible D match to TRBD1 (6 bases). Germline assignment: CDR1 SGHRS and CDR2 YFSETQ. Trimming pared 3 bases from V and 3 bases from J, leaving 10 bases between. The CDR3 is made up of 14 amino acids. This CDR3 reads CASSWGGGGNTIYF. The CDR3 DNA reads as TGCGCCAGCAGCTGGGGGGGCGGTGGAAACACCATATATTTT.

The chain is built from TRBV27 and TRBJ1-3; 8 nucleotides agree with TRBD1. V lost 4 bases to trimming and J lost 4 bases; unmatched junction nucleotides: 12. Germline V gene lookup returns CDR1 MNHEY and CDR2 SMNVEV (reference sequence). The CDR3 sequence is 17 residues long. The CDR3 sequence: CASSSIRQGLQGNTIYF. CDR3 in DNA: TGTGCCAGCAGTTCTATCCGACAGGGGCTTCAGGGAAACACCATATATTTT.

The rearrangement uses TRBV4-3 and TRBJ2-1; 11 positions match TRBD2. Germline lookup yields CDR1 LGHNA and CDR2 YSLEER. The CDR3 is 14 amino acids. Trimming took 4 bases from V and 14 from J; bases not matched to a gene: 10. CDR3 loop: CASSPRLAGGPEFF. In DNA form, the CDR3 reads TGCGCCAGCAGCCCCCGGCTAGCGGGAGGCCCGGAGTTCTTC.

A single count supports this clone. CDR3 sequence: CATSREEQGWDTQYF. For the CDR3, the DNA is TGTGCCACCAGCAGAGAGGAGCAGGGCTGGGATACGCAGTATTTT. V gene TRBV15 combines with J gene TRBJ2-3, with TRBD1 as a possible D gene (5 bases). The V gene's germline CDR1 is LNHNV and CDR2 YYDKDF (reference sequence). The CDR3 runs to 15 residues. The V end was cut by 0 bases, the J end by 6 bases, with 13 bases between.

The CDR3 spells CASSPFSGGTEAFF. The DNA for the CDR3 is TGTGCCAGCAGTCCCTTCTCAGGAGGCACTGAAGCTTTCTTT. This chain links TRBV6-6 with TRBJ1-1; no firm D call. V lost 5 bases and J lost 4, with 14 bases in between. The V gene's germline CDR1 is MNHNY and CDR2 SVGAGI (reference sequence). This CDR3 region has 14 residues.

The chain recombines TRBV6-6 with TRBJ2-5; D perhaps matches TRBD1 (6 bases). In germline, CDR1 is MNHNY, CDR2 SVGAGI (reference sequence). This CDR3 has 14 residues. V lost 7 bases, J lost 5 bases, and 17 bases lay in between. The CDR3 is CASKEQGDWETQYF. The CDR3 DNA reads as TGTGCCAGCAAGGAACAGGGAGATTGGGAGACCCAGTACTTC.